Listed below are T cell receptor beta chains from one sample, sequenced in a study of tumor-infiltrating lymphocytes in primary liver carcinoma. MiXCR, applied by TCRdb to the multiplex PCR reads, yields one record per CDR3 protein. The sample lists under 110,000 distinct CDR3 sequences, approximately 70% seen once, with about 12% in the top ten. What was sequenced was liver tumor tissue from sampling region 2. The receptors here all came from a woman aged 60-75 years with primary liver carcinoma and hepatitis B virus infection. The conserved cysteine and the conserved F or W are not part of the CDR3 here.

V: TRBV6-5; CDR3: ASSPQTGGPTEVF
V: TRBV28; CDR3: ASSPRTLDEQF
V: TRBV11-2; CDR3: ASSLDPIRALRYGHT
V: TRBV11-3; CDR3: ASTLSLREHEQY
V: TRBV6-5; CDR3: AGNPLYVNEQF
V: TRBV28; CDR3: ASNGGIEAF
V: TRBV21-1; CDR3: ASGKRTELGRGKLF
V: TRBV4-2; CDR3: ASSQDLAGSGHTD
V: TRBV11-2; CDR3: ASRLDGRGRDIQY
V: TRBV10-3; CDR3: AIRANPYEQY
V: TRBV29-1; CDR3: SVGLAGGRSEHY
V: TRBV10-3; CDR3: AISGPPGLAALGETQY
V: TRBV11-2; CDR3: ASSLASEVNTKAF
V: TRBV10-3; CDR3: AISGPYAGGGPGYT
V: TRBV11-2; CDR3: ASSPFAGELF
V: TRBV15; CDR3: ATSRDRGNRNQPQH
V: TRBV28; CDR3: ASSPGGLEKLF
V: TRBV5-1; CDR3: ASSLDLPYNEQF
V: TRBV5-4; CDR3: ASSQGLAVSVQY
V: TRBV14; CDR3: ASSLGLTGELF
V: TRBV4-1; CDR3: AGSLNGRAGADTQY
V: TRBV11-2; CDR3: ASSPDLGTSWMGNGELF
V: TRBV13; CDR3: AGSQELRKGSPDTQY
V: TRBV6-5; CDR3: AISEEGGLWPRY
V: TRBV6-1; CDR3: ASSLLAGGTGTQY
V: TRBV6-1; CDR3: ASTAGTGGYYAGGYT
V: TRBV27; CDR3: SSSLSTQYTEAF
V: TRBV9; CDR3: ASSVSGSWEETQY
V: TRBV6-5; CDR3: ASSTDGVRWQY
V: TRBV2; CDR3: ASRGVGDTETF
V: TRBV6-5; CDR3: ASRTSGVETQY
V: TRBV29-1; CDR3: SVLGGQETQY
V: TRBV4-2; CDR3: ASSHRDRVNEQF
V: TRBV6-6; CDR3: ASGLEFTLY
V: TRBV12-3/TRBV12-4; CDR3: ASSPRLPSITYEQY
V: TRBV12-3/TRBV12-4; CDR3: ASSYGPGDKAEQY